The clone carrying this T cell receptor beta chain was detected many times. The sample belongs to a study of early T cells in non-severe SARS-CoV-2 infection. The V gene lost 5 bases and the J gene lost 0 bases, with 14 bases spanning the gap. Germline V gene lookup returns CDR1 SGHTA and CDR2 FQGNSA. There are 16 residues in the CDR3. TCRdb fed the 5' RACE reads into MiXCR, producing one record per CDR3 protein. This sample yields about 61,000 distinct CDR3 sequences, of which more than 10% are seen a single time; about 1.2% belongs to the top ten. This material consisted of whole blood, taken at baseline. V usage is TRBV7-2 and J usage is TRBJ2-1, with D perhaps matching TRBD2 (6 bases). This clonotype was sampled from an adult who was a healthcare worker with PCR-confirmed SARS-CoV-2 infection or an uninfected control (not recorded which). The donor label of this sample is uncertain. The CDR3: CASSPRGGLSYNEQFF. The CDR3, as DNA: TGTGCCAGCAGCCCTCGGGGAGGCCTCTCCTACAATGAGCAGTTCTTC. Full variable domain (remainder filled in from reference TRBV7-2 and TRBJ2-1): GAGVSQSPSNKVTEKGKDVELRCDPISGHTALYWYRQSLGQGLEFLIYFQGNSAPDKSGLPSDRFSAERTGGSVSTLTIQRTQQEDSAVYLCASSPRGGLSYNEQFFGPGTRLTVL.